This TCR beta chain stems from a study of radiation and T cells in renal cell carcinoma. Overall study results and limits: Top tumor clonotypes rose in blood 2 weeks post-radiation, then contracted. Baseline intratumoral clonotype presence is unknown without pretreatment biopsies.

Sequenced by immunoSEQ multiplex PCR; TCRdb stores in-frame clones only, minus some. The profile shows 140,000 to 150,000 clones, 75% to 90% of them singletons. The time point was: blood 4 weeks post-SBRT, at nephrectomy. The treatment is: 15 Gy SBRT to primary tumor, nephrectomy 4 weeks later. The tumor was a clear cell renal cell carcinoma. Turning to this clone: Its antigen is as yet unknown.

Germline CDR1 and CDR2: SGHDT and YYEEEE. The CDR3 is made up of 14 amino acids. The J segment lost 4 bases and the V segment lost 4 bases, leaving 5 bases of the junction unmatched. The source material was blood, sampled from a patient whose treatment included radiotherapy and nephrectomy. This chain joins TRBV5-6 and TRBJ1-1, with 9 bases that match TRBD1. The receptor was isolated from a woman aged 45-65 years with renal cell carcinoma. The DNA of the CDR3 is TGTGCCAGCAGCATATGGACAGGGGCCACTGAAGCTTTCTTT. This sequence encodes CASSIWTGATEAFF.